This T cell receptor (beta chain) originates from a study of blood T cell repertoires in COVID-19. At the level of the study: PBMCs, B-cell-depleted T cells, or T cells were the source of the cDNA or gDNA that made up the material.

TCRdb's copy holds only in-frame clones and misses some; the assay was immunoSEQ multiplex PCR. The data hold 150,000 to 200,000 clones, with approximately 85% observed a single time. CDR1 is MGHRA, CDR2 YSYEKL, per germline. The CDR3 is 15 residues long. After removal of 4 bases from V and 4 bases from J, the junction contained 6 bases not matched to a gene. The genes are TRBV4-1 and TRBJ2-3; the match to TRBD1 covers 9 bases. The receptor comes from a human donor with active or convalescent COVID-19. The donor label of this sample is uncertain. The specimen was peripheral blood. Written as DNA, the CDR3 is TGCGCCAGCAGCCCCACAGGGGGCTGGCCAGATACGCAGTATTTT. It yields the protein CASSPTGGWPDTQYF.